Presented here are 28 T cell receptor beta chains from one specimen sequenced in a study of blood T cell repertoires in COVID-19. This table comes from immunoSEQ multiplex PCR, and its TCRdb copy is limited to in-frame clones, with some not included. Counted here are 200,000 to 300,000 clones, approximately 86% occurring once; the ten biggest clones make up around 1.8%. The sample taken for sequencing was peripheral blood. These receptors originate from a man aged 30 to 39 with active or convalescent COVID-19.

V gene TRBV7-9 combines with J gene TRBJ1-5; D perhaps matches TRBD1 (5 bases). This CDR3 contains 14 residues. Germline-derived CDR1 and CDR2 are SEHNR and FQNEAQ (reference sequence). V gave up 5 bases and J gave up 2 bases, with 10 bases separating them. The CDR3 nucleotides read TGTGCCAGCAGCGCCCGGGGGGGCAATCAGCCCCAGCATTTT. It codes for CASSARGGNQPQHF.

The chain couples TRBV5-8 to TRBJ1-3; D ambiguous. The CDR3 covers 15 residues. Trimming took off 1 base at V and 2 bases at J, with 10 bases between the two ends. Germline V CDR1 and CDR2: SGHTS, YDEGEE. CDR3 coding DNA: TGTGCCAGCAGCTTGTCTCGGGTTCCTGGAAACACCATATATTTT. Encoded protein: CASSLSRVPGNTIYF.

The gene calls are TRBV6-2 or TRBV6-3 and TRBJ1-5; the D gene is possibly TRBD1 (6 bases). V gave up 2 bases and J gave up 1 base, with 15 bases separating them. Germline V gene data show CDR1 as MNHEY and CDR2 as SVGEGT. This CDR3 is 17 amino acids long. CDR3 sequence: CASSYRFGQTSNQPQHF. In nucleotides, the CDR3 is TGTGCCAGCAGTTACCGCTTTGGACAGACAAGCAATCAGCCCCAGCATTTT.

This chain connects TRBV29-1 to TRBJ1-1; the D is unclear. Trimming shortened V by 3 bases and J by 0 bases, and 8 bases separated the two germline ends. This CDR3 contains 13 residues. Germline V gene lookup returns CDR1 SQVTM and CDR2 ANQGSEA. CDR3 region: CSVDDNMNTEAFF. The DNA for the CDR3 is TGCAGCGTTGACGACAATATGAACACTGAAGCTTTCTTT.

The rearrangement links TRBV7-9 to TRBJ2-1; 8 nucleotides line up with TRBD2. Trimming cost V 4 bases and J 5 bases; bases outside gene matches: 7. Germline V gene sequence: CDR1 SEHNR, CDR2 FQNEAQ (reference sequence). CDR3 size: 15 residues. This chain's CDR3 is CASSSAGTRNNEQFF. As DNA, the CDR3 is TGTGCCAGCAGCTCCGCCGGGACTAGAAACAATGAGCAGTTCTTC.

This clone was found once. The chain is built from TRBV9 and TRBJ2-7; D is possibly TRBD1 (6 bases). Germline CDR1 reads SGDLS; CDR2 reads YYNGEE. V lost 0 bases to trimming and J lost 2 bases, with 12 bases between them. This CDR3 is built from 15 residues. In nucleotides, the CDR3 is TGTGCCAGCAGCGTAGGGGGCAGGGGTGCCTACGAGCAGTACTTC. Translated: CASSVGGRGAYEQYF.

This clone was picked up a small number of times. The chain has TRBV4-1 and TRBJ1-5, with a possible D match to TRBD1 (5 bases). V dropped 4 bases and J dropped 0 bases, with 10 bases sitting between them. Germline CDR1 reads MGHRA; CDR2 reads YSYEKL. This CDR3 comprises 15 residues. CDR3 in amino acids: CASSPTVYSNQPQHF. The CDR3 DNA sequence: TGCGCCAGCAGCCCGACAGTTTATAGCAATCAGCCCCAGCATTTT.

The chain carries TRBV7-9 and TRBJ2-5; the match to TRBD2 covers 14 bases. CDR1 is SEHNR and CDR2 is FQNEAQ in the germline V gene (reference sequence). This CDR3 has 16 amino acids. Trimming at V came to 5 bases and at J to 5 bases, leaving 7 bases not matched to a gene. The CDR3 DNA is TGTGCCAGCAGCCGGACTAGCGGGGGGCCCTCCGAGACCCAGTACTTC. Translating it yields CASSRTSGGPSETQYF.

The gene calls are TRBV11-2 and TRBJ2-1; D not certain. V was pared by 5 bases and J by 12 bases, with 11 bases between. The length of the CDR3 is 11 residues. Germline assignment: CDR1 SGHAT and CDR2 FQNNGV. CDR3 in DNA: TGTGCCAGCAGCCCCAGCTCAGGGCAGTTCTTC. It yields the protein CASSPSSGQFF.

The CDR3 DNA is TGTGCCAGCAGCCGTATTACTAGCCGAGCTAGCACAGATACGCAGTATTTT. Translating it yields CASSRITSRASTDTQYF. The J gene is TRBJ2-3, the V gene TRBV5-4; possible D gene TRBD2, 6 bases. V lost 4 bases and J 0 bases, leaving 18 bases between the germline ends. Germline V CDR1 and CDR2: SGHNT, YYREEE (reference sequence). The length of the CDR3 is 17 residues.

V and J are TRBV7-9 and TRBJ1-5, with D tentatively TRBD1 (5 bases). In germline, CDR1 is SEHNR, CDR2 FQNEAQ (reference sequence). V gave up 4 bases and J gave up 11 bases, with 18 bases separating them. This CDR3 is built from 14 residues. CDR3 DNA: TGTGCCAGCAGCTCGGACACGGGTATAGGGGCCCAGCATTTT. Protein product: CASSSDTGIGAQHF.

The chain joins TRBV6-6 to TRBJ1-4; the D is unclear. Germline CDR1 is MNHNY and CDR2 is SVGAGI (reference sequence). This CDR3 is built from 17 residues. V shed 5 bases and J shed 2 bases, with 18 bases lying between them. The chain's CDR3 is CASSPNEGLQTNEKLFF. CDR3 bases: TGTGCCAGCAGTCCCAATGAGGGTTTGCAGACTAATGAAAAACTGTTTTTT.

The genes are TRBV19 and TRBJ1-2; D might be TRBD1 (5 bases). The CDR3 is made up of 16 amino acids. Deletions cut 0 bases from V and 4 bases from J, with 15 bases between. CDR1 and CDR2 (germline): LNHDA, SQIVND (reference sequence). The CDR3 protein is CASSIDPAWGPYGYTF. As DNA, the CDR3 is TGTGCCAGTAGTATAGATCCCGCTTGGGGCCCCTATGGCTACACCTTC.

This rearrangement joins TRBV5-1 to TRBJ2-5; D ambiguous. This CDR3 is 14 amino acids long. Trimming removed 0 bases from V and 3 bases from J, with 9 bases in between. Germline CDR1 and CDR2: SGHRS and YFSETQ. CDR3 sequence (DNA): TGCGCCAGCAGCTTGGTATCCGGAGAAGAGACCCAGTACTTC. As protein: CASSLVSGEETQYF.

The V call is TRBV5-1, the J call TRBJ2-5; 10 bases line up with TRBD2. The J segment lost 1 base and the V segment lost 1 base, leaving 4 bases of the junction unmatched. Germline CDR1 and CDR2: SGHRS and YFSETQ. The CDR3 covers 16 residues. Here the CDR3 reads CASSLMASGGQETQYF. The CDR3 DNA follows: TGCGCCAGCAGCTTGATGGCTAGCGGGGGCCAAGAGACCCAGTACTTC.

This chain uses TRBV9 with TRBJ1-1; D remains ambiguous. The CDR3 length is 14 residues. Looked up from germline, CDR1 is SGDLS and CDR2 is YYNGEE. V lost 3 bases and J lost 5, with 14 bases in between. CDR3 amino acids: CASSAGRIGTEAFF. CDR3 sequence (DNA): TGTGCCAGCAGCGCTGGGAGGATTGGAACTGAAGCTTTCTTT.

CDR3 in amino acids: CASSLKSRWTGSGTDTQYF. The CDR3 DNA is TGTGCCAGCAGCTTAAAGTCGCGGTGGACAGGGAGCGGCACAGATACGCAGTATTTT. The chain recombines TRBV7-2 with TRBJ2-3, with TRBD1 matching 8 bases. CDR1 is SGHTA, CDR2 FQGNSA, per germline. CDR3 size: 19 residues. The J segment lost 1 base and the V segment lost 2 bases, leaving 14 bases of the junction unmatched.

The genes are TRBV19 and TRBJ1-3; no clear D. CDR1 is LNHDA and CDR2 is SQIVND in the germline V gene (reference sequence). CDR3 length equals 14 residues. The germline V and J ends were trimmed by 7 bases and 8 bases, with 18 bases remaining between them. The CDR3 DNA reads TGTGCCAGTACCATTCACGGTCGGGGAGACACCATATATTTT. Protein product: CASTIHGRGDTIYF.

For the CDR3, the DNA is TGTGCCACCAGTCCGGGGTCGGATGAGCAGTTCTTC. It yields the protein CATSPGSDEQFF. V is TRBV24-1 and J is TRBJ2-1, with D perhaps TRBD2 (5 bases). V lost 6 bases and J lost 8, with 10 bases in between. This CDR3 spans 12 amino acids. Germline values: CDR1 KGHDR, CDR2 SFDVKD.

V gene TRBV6-1 combines with J gene TRBJ2-7, with 11 bases lining up with TRBD2. Trimming took 1 base from V and 3 from J; bases not matched to a gene: 2. CDR1 is MNHNS, CDR2 SASEGT, per germline. This CDR3 contains 15 residues. The CDR3 spells CASSEGLAGFYEQYF. For the CDR3, the DNA is TGTGCCAGCAGTGAAGGACTAGCGGGGTTCTACGAGCAGTACTTC.

The count of this clone is one. The chain has TRBV19 and TRBJ1-4; a possible D gene is TRBD1 (6 bases). The CDR3 has 14 amino acids. Between the trimmed V and J ends, which lost 7 bases and 1 base, there was a span of 10 bases. Germline V gene lookup returns CDR1 LNHDA and CDR2 SQIVND (reference sequence). In nucleotides, the CDR3 is TGTGCCAGTAAGGAACAGGGAACTAATGAAAAACTGTTTTTT. Protein product: CASKEQGTNEKLFF.

This clone was counted between two and nine times. The V and J genes are TRBV2 and TRBJ2-1, with TRBD2 as a possible D gene (6 bases). The CDR3 totals 17 residues. Trimming left V 8 bases short and J 0 bases short, with 20 bases between. Germline CDR1 reads SNHLY; CDR2 reads FYNNEI. In DNA, the CDR3 is TGTGCCAGCGCCGCGGGCCTCGGGGGAAGCTCCTACAATGAGCAGTTCTTC. Protein: CASAAGLGGSSYNEQFF.

The gene calls are TRBV7-8 and TRBJ1-4; D gene uncertain. The CDR3 is made up of 16 amino acids. The V gene's germline CDR1 is SGHVS and CDR2 FQNEAQ. V was pared by 5 bases and J by 3 bases, with 16 bases between. The CDR3 loop is CASSLTVTASNEKLFF. The DNA of the CDR3 is TGTGCCAGCAGCCTTACAGTAACAGCTTCTAATGAAAAACTGTTTTTT.

The genes are TRBV4-3 and TRBJ2-7; 7 bases agree with TRBD1. The CDR3 runs to 15 residues. Looked up from germline, CDR1 is LGHNA and CDR2 is YSLEER. The trim removed 4 bases at V and 5 bases at J, leaving 11 bases unmatched. CDR3 amino acids: CASSLLTGTAHEQYF. CDR3 nucleotides: TGCGCCAGCAGCCTACTTACCGGGACAGCTCACGAGCAGTACTTC.

CDR3 nucleotide sequence: TGTGCCAGCAAAAGCAATGGTGGCAGGATCACAGATACGCAGTATTTT. Translation gives CASKSNGGRITDTQYF. The rearrangement joins TRBV27 to TRBJ2-3; D not certain. The CDR3 is 16 residues long. Germline loops: CDR1 MNHEY, CDR2 SMNVEV (reference sequence). Trimming removed 7 bases from V and 2 bases from J, with 19 bases in between.

The genes are TRBV15 and TRBJ2-1, with 10 bases fitting TRBD2. Trimming took 1 base from V and 6 from J; bases not matched to a gene: 9. The length of the CDR3 is 17 residues. The germline V gene encodes CDR1 LNHNV and CDR2 YYDKDF (reference sequence). The CDR3 DNA reads TGTGCCACCAGCAGAGGGTTGACTAGCGGGCGCCTCAATGAGCAGTTCTTC. The encoded protein is CATSRGLTSGRLNEQFF.

The V and J genes are TRBV7-2 and TRBJ2-2; 9 bases map to TRBD2. CDR1 and CDR2 from the germline V gene are SGHTA and FQGNSA. The CDR3 sequence is 15 residues long. Trimming cost V 2 bases and J 3 bases; bases outside gene matches: 1. The chain's CDR3 is CASSLQRGDTGELFF. DNA for the CDR3: TGTGCCAGCAGCTTACAGCGGGGGGACACCGGGGAGCTGTTTTTT.

In its sample, this clone was seen once. The chain carries TRBV6-5 and TRBJ1-2; D gene ambiguous. The V end lost 6 bases, the J end lost 7 bases, and 9 bases lay between the germline ends. Germline V CDR1 and CDR2: MNHEY, SVGAGI. The CDR3 spans 11 residues. CDR3 protein: CASRPGSGYTF. CDR3 DNA: TGTGCCAGCAGGCCGGGGAGTGGCTACACCTTC.